Each of the 17 T cell receptor beta chains below was sequenced from the same sample in a study of Ad26.COV2.S vaccination and SARS-CoV-2 variants. Specified treatment: some 20 received Ad26.COV2.S at low or high dose, single or two shots; several received placebo; per-sample allocation not given. The samples date from day 63 after the first vaccine or placebo injection. The repertoire was sequenced with immunoSEQ multiplex PCR; TCRdb's copy has only in-frame clones and lacks some. The sample lists more than 400,000 clones; approximately 90% were seen once. The input for sequencing was peripheral blood, taken in a trial of Ad26.COV2.S vaccine versus placebo. Every receptor here comes from a person aged 18 to 59 who received the Ad26.COV2.S COVID-19 vaccine or a placebo.

This chain uses TRBV24-1 with TRBJ2-2; 8 bases are a match to TRBD1. In germline, CDR1 is KGHDR, CDR2 SFDVKD. V shed 1 base and J 2 bases; nucleotides not matched to a gene: 14. There are 20 residues in the CDR3. CDR3: CATSDLLQGGPSFNTGELFF. The CDR3 DNA follows: TGTGCCACCAGTGATTTATTACAGGGGGGTCCCTCCTTTAACACCGGGGAGCTGTTTTTT.

The V and J genes are TRBV15 and TRBJ2-7, with D uncertain. CDR1 LNHNV and CDR2 YYDKDF come from the germline V gene (reference sequence). V lost 3 bases to trimming and J lost 2 bases, with 8 bases between them. This CDR3 is built from 13 residues. CDR3 sequence reads: CATSSWGTYEQYF. DNA for the CDR3: TGTGCCACCAGCAGCTGGGGAACCTACGAGCAGTACTTC.

The V call is TRBV18, the J call TRBJ2-3, with 9 nucleotides matching TRBD2. In germline, CDR1 is KGHSH, CDR2 LQKENI. The ends lost 3 bases at V and 2 bases at J; junction bases unmatched: 6. The CDR3 extends over 16 amino acids. For the CDR3, the DNA is TGTGCCAGCTCACCTCCTAGCGGGGTCTTCACAGATACGCAGTATTTT. It yields the protein CASSPPSGVFTDTQYF.

The rearrangement uses TRBV10-1 and TRBJ2-5, with D perhaps matching TRBD1 (6 bases). V lost 2 bases to trimming and J lost 5 bases, with 15 bases between them. The germline V gene encodes CDR1 WNHNN and CDR2 SYGVQD (reference sequence). CDR3 size: 15 residues. This CDR3 reads CASSERAGVYETQYF. CDR3 nucleotide sequence: TGCGCCAGCAGTGAGCGGGCAGGGGTTTACGAGACCCAGTACTTC.

This chain joins TRBV4-1 and TRBJ1-1, with TRBD1 as a possible D gene (5 bases). The CDR3 length is 15 residues. Germline loops: CDR1 MGHRA, CDR2 YSYEKL. V was pared by 0 bases and J by 4 bases, with 12 bases between. The CDR3 sequence: CASSQEIRGITEAFF. CDR3 nucleotide sequence: TGCGCCAGCAGCCAAGAAATACGGGGGATCACTGAAGCTTTCTTT.

The chain combines TRBV2 with TRBJ2-7, with TRBD1 as a possible D gene (6 bases). V was cut by 6 bases and J by 2 bases, with 14 bases left in between. CDR1 is SNHLY and CDR2 is FYNNEI in the germline V gene. The length of the CDR3 is 14 residues. The CDR3 nucleotides read TGTGCCAGCAGCGCCACAGGGTATACCTACGAGCAGTACTTC. The encoded protein is CASSATGYTYEQYF.

J is TRBJ2-2 and V is TRBV30; D is unresolved. The CDR3 is made up of 13 amino acids. Germline V gives CDR1 GTSNPN, CDR2 SVGIG (reference sequence). V lost 7 bases to trimming and J lost 0 bases, with 9 bases between them. CDR3 nucleotides: TGTGCCTCGATCTACACGAACACCGGGGAGCTGTTTTTT. Encoded protein: CASIYTNTGELFF.

The CDR3 sequence: CASSFGGSYNEQFF. For the CDR3, the DNA is TGTGCCAGCAGTTTCGGGGGTTCCTACAATGAGCAGTTCTTC. The chain has TRBV27 and TRBJ2-1; a weak D match, TRBD2 (6 bases). Trimming shortened V by 3 bases and J by 1 base, and 7 bases separated the two germline ends. Germline CDR1 reads MNHEY; CDR2 reads SMNVEV (reference sequence). This CDR3 has 14 residues.

The chain links TRBV2 to TRBJ1-5, with D unresolved. V was clipped by 2 bases and J by 3 bases, with 11 bases between them. This CDR3 comprises 15 residues. Germline V gene data show CDR1 as SNHLY and CDR2 as FYNNEI. CDR3 protein: CASSESRAYNQPQHF. The CDR3 DNA reads as TGTGCCAGCAGTGAAAGCCGGGCCTACAATCAGCCCCAGCATTTT.

This clone appeared once. V and J are TRBV5-6 and TRBJ2-5; D gene uncertain. This CDR3 region has 15 residues. The V end lost 5 bases, the J end lost 5 bases, and 19 bases lay between the germline ends. Germline CDR1 is SGHDT and CDR2 is YYEEEE. The CDR3 DNA sequence: TGTGCCAGCAGGCCACCGGGTCCCTTTGGGGAGACCCAGTACTTC. It yields the protein CASRPPGPFGETQYF.

The rearrangement uses TRBV19 and TRBJ1-1; tentatively, D is TRBD1 (5 bases). The V gene's germline CDR1 is LNHDA and CDR2 SQIVND (reference sequence). CDR3 length: 13 amino acids. Trimming stripped 11 bases from V and 4 bases from J, with 17 bases between. The CDR3 region is CARFQGGATEAFF. The CDR3 DNA reads TGTGCCCGTTTTCAAGGTGGGGCCACTGAAGCTTTCTTT.

This chain connects TRBV5-6 to TRBJ1-3, with D uncertain. Germline V gene data show CDR1 as SGHDT and CDR2 as YYEEEE. The ends were cut back, 0 bases at V and 3 bases at J, with 10 bases in the middle. The CDR3 length is 15 residues. CDR3 in amino acids: CASSLDRGGGNTIYF. Here the CDR3 DNA reads TGTGCCAGCAGCTTGGATCGGGGTGGTGGAAACACCATATATTTT.

The chain employs TRBV7-8 and TRBJ2-2; 13 nucleotides match TRBD2. V lost 1 base to trimming and J lost 6 bases; unmatched junction nucleotides: 11. The CDR3 sequence is 19 residues long. Germline-derived CDR1 and CDR2 are SGHVS and FQNEAQ. CDR3 sequence: CASSLEFLGTSGVSGELFF. CDR3 bases: TGTGCCAGCAGCTTAGAATTTCTGGGGACTAGCGGGGTTTCCGGGGAGCTGTTTTTT.

This chain joins TRBV6-5 and TRBJ1-5, with TRBD1 identical over 7 bases. V lost 7 bases and J lost 2; bases outside the gene matches: 8. Germline assignment: CDR1 MNHEY and CDR2 SVGAGI. The CDR3 is 15 residues long. The chain's CDR3 is CASTPDRSGNQPQHF. CDR3 sequence (DNA): TGTGCCAGCACTCCGGACAGGAGCGGCAATCAGCCCCAGCATTTT.

The chain couples TRBV6-4 to TRBJ1-1; possible D gene TRBD1, 5 bases. Germline CDR1 MRHNA, CDR2 SNTAGT. The CDR3 spans 13 residues. Trimming removed 10 bases at V and 5 bases at J, with 17 bases between. The CDR3 nucleotides read TGTGCCATACTTCTCGGGGGGGGAACTGAAGCTTTCTTT. Its protein product is CAILLGGGTEAFF.

This chain joins TRBV7-9 and TRBJ2-5; D may be TRBD1 or TRBD2 (6 bases each). V lost 2 bases, J lost 5 bases, and 12 bases lay in between. From germline, CDR1 is SEHNR and CDR2 FQNEAQ (reference sequence). The CDR3 has 14 amino acids. DNA of the CDR3: TGTGCCAGCAGCTTAAGGGGGGCGGCGGAGACCCAGTACTTC. This sequence encodes CASSLRGAAETQYF.

The chain recombines TRBV27 with TRBJ2-2; D remains ambiguous. The germline V and J ends were trimmed by 6 bases and 5 bases, with 10 bases remaining between them. The germline gives CDR1 MNHEY, CDR2 SMNVEV (reference sequence). There are 13 residues in the CDR3. DNA of the CDR3: TGTGCCAGCAGACCCTTGGGGACCGGGGAGCTGTTTTTT. Its translation: CASRPLGTGELFF.